The 14 T cell receptor beta chains in this list originate from one sample, sequenced in a study of CD8+ T cells in alopecia areata. Investigators isolated RNA and reverse transcribed it into cDNA to act as the sequencing template. Generated by immunoSEQ multiplex PCR, the TCRdb table keeps only in-frame clones and is missing some. Of about 6,900 clones listed, around two thirds are singletons. Treatment specified: oral pan-JAK inhibitor, 5-10 mg twice daily. Individuals with alopecia areata gave both lesional scalp punch biopsies and peripheral blood for collection. The source was skin, collected at week 4, from a patient treated with tofacitinib. The receptors were gathered from a human donor with alopecia areata.

The chain uses TRBV29-1 and TRBJ2-5; a weak D match, TRBD1 (8 bases). The ends were cut back, 4 bases at V and 5 bases at J, with 14 bases in the middle. Germline CDR1 reads SQVTM; CDR2 reads ANQGSEA. This CDR3 comprises 13 residues. CDR3 nucleotides: TGCAGCGTTGGACAGGGGAGGGGTGAGACCCAGTACTTC. Protein product: CSVGQGRGETQYF.

This chain uses TRBV5-6 with TRBJ1-1; D remains unclear. V was pared by 4 bases and J by 1 base, with 8 bases between. Germline V gives CDR1 SGHDT, CDR2 YYEEEE. The CDR3 sequence is 13 residues long. CDR3 DNA: TGTGCCAGCAGCCGGTGGGGGAACACTGAAGCTTTCTTT. Protein: CASSRWGNTEAFF.

This clone is a singleton in its sample. The chain uses TRBV13 and TRBJ1-6; 10 nucleotides align to TRBD1. The J segment lost 7 bases and the V segment lost 5 bases, leaving 11 bases of the junction unmatched. The CDR3 runs to 17 residues. From germline, CDR1 is PRHDT and CDR2 FYEKMQ (reference sequence). Here the CDR3 DNA reads TGTGCCAGCAGCATTGCCCGACAGGGGGCTATCAATTCACCCCTCCACTTT. Residues: CASSIARQGAINSPLHF.

This clone has just one count. The chain carries TRBV16 and TRBJ2-3; the D call may be TRBD1 or TRBD2 (7 bases each). From germline, CDR1 is KGHSY and CDR2 FQNENV. Trimming removed 4 bases at V and 3 bases at J, with 14 bases between. The CDR3 totals 15 residues. In DNA form, the CDR3 reads TGTGCCAGCAGCCCCACCAGGGGGGGAACAGATACGCAGTATTTT. As protein: CASSPTRGGTDTQYF.

The chain uses TRBV11-2 and TRBJ2-2; D is undetermined. Germline CDR1 reads SGHAT; CDR2 reads FQNNGV. The V gene lost 6 bases and the J gene lost 7 bases, with 15 bases spanning the gap. CDR3 size: 14 residues. DNA of the CDR3: TGTGCCAGCAGTGGGTATAGAGCCCGCGGGGAGCTGTTTTTT. Translating it yields CASSGYRARGELFF. Complete variable domain (other parts from reference TRBV11-2 and TRBJ2-2): EAGVAQSPRYKIIEKRQSVAFWCNPISGHATLYWYQQILGQGPKLLIQFQNNGVVDDSQLPKDRFSAERLKGVDSTLKIQPAKLEDSAVYLCASSGYRARGELFFGEGSRLTVL.

The chain has TRBV6-1 and TRBJ2-7; D is uncertain. The CDR3 runs to 15 residues. V gave up 0 bases and J gave up 2 bases, with 11 bases separating them. The germline gives CDR1 MNHNS, CDR2 SASEGT. CDR3: CASSEALLWAYEQYF. CDR3 nucleotide sequence: TGTGCCAGCAGTGAAGCGCTTCTTTGGGCCTACGAGCAGTACTTC.

The V and J genes are TRBV5-5 and TRBJ1-3; D is ambiguous. In germline, CDR1 is SGHKS, CDR2 YYEKEE (reference sequence). CDR3 length: 15 residues. Trimming removed 2 bases at V and 4 bases at J, with 13 bases between. The CDR3 nucleotides are TGTGCCAGCAGCTTTATTGAGGCATTCGGAAACACCATATATTTT. This sequence encodes CASSFIEAFGNTIYF.

This clone was observed a handful of times. The chain carries TRBV7-8 and TRBJ2-7, with a weak D call TRBD2 (5 bases). V shed 6 bases and J shed 1 base, with 13 bases lying between them. Germline V lookup: CDR1 SGHVS, CDR2 FQNEAQ. The CDR3 has 14 amino acids. The CDR3 region has the DNA TGTGCCAGCAGGCCGGACGGGGAATCCTACGAGCAGTACTTC. This translates into CASRPDGESYEQYF.

This clone occurred a few times. This CDR3 reads CASSAVNRATNEKLFF. CDR3 in DNA: TGTGCCAGTAGTGCCGTGAACAGGGCGACTAATGAAAAACTGTTTTTT. The V and J genes are TRBV19 and TRBJ1-4; D is possibly TRBD1 (6 bases). The CDR3 contains 16 residues. CDR1 and CDR2 from the germline V gene are LNHDA and SQIVND (reference sequence). The ends were cut back, 5 bases at V and 2 bases at J, with 15 bases in the middle.

This clone was seen a few times. The genes are TRBV2 and TRBJ2-4; 10 bases agree with TRBD2. This CDR3 has 18 residues. V was clipped by 5 bases and J by 0 bases; unmatched bases: 10. Germline V gene lookup returns CDR1 SNHLY and CDR2 FYNNEI. The chain's CDR3 is CASSLRTSGPIAKNIQYF. CDR3 bases: TGTGCCAGCAGTCTTCGGACTAGCGGTCCAATAGCCAAAAACATTCAGTACTTC.

The rearrangement links TRBV10-2 to TRBJ2-5; perhaps TRBD2 as D (6 bases). Judging by the DNA end, TRBJ2-7 fits better; the J call may be wrong. The CDR3 runs 13 residues. Germline V gives CDR1 WSHSY, CDR2 SAAADI. CDR3 amino acids: CASHPGVSYEQYF. CDR3 DNA: TGCGCCAGCCATCCGGGAGTTTCCTACGAGCAGTACTTC.

The chain couples TRBV29-1 to TRBJ2-1; D perhaps matches TRBD1 (6 bases). Germline assignment: CDR1 SQVTM and CDR2 ANQGSEA. V lost 5 bases to trimming and J lost 7 bases, with 18 bases between them. The CDR3 length is 14 residues. The CDR3 region has the DNA TGCAGCGTTCGAGGCGGGCCCACAGGGAATGAGCAGTTCTTC. Its protein product is CSVRGGPTGNEQFF.

The gene calls are TRBV6-1 and TRBJ1-3; D gene unclear. Germline V gene lookup returns CDR1 MNHNS and CDR2 SASEGT. The CDR3 has 13 amino acids. Deletions cut 7 bases from V and 7 bases from J, with 14 bases between. The CDR3 reads CASIGAGGNTIYF. The CDR3, as DNA: TGTGCCAGCATAGGCGCGGGTGGCAACACCATATATTTT.

The rearrangement joins TRBV19 to TRBJ2-2, with 15 bases identical to TRBD2. This CDR3 comprises 15 residues. The germline gives CDR1 LNHDA, CDR2 SQIVND (reference sequence). The V and J ends lost 10 bases and 5 bases, in that order; junction bases with no gene match: 5. The CDR3 sequence: CATLGLAGGTGELFF. CDR3 in DNA: TGTGCCACTCTTGGACTAGCGGGGGGGACCGGGGAGCTGTTTTTT.